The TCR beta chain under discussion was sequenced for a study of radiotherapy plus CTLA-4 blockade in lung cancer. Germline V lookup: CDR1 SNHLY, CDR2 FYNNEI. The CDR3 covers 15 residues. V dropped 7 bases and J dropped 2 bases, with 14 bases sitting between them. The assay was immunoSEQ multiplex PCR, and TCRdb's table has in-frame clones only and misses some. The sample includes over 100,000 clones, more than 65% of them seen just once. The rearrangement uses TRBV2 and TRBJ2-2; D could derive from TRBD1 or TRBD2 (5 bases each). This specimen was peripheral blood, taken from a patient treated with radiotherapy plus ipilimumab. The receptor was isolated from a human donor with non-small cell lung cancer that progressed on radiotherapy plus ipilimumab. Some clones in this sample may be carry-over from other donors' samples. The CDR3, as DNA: TGTGCCAGCACATTAGAGGGGCTTAACACCGGGGAGCTGTTTTTT. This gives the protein CASTLEGLNTGELFF.